This T cell receptor (beta chain) was sequenced during a study of shared clonotypes between healthy human individuals. For the study at large: Three CD4 naive, three CD4 memory, two CD8 naive and one CD8 memory plate were used per donor. Overall study results and limits: Genetic and exposure-history diversity was limited by the few donors. When naive CD4 clonotypes were compared across a handful of donors, around 5% were shared.

On this clone: The antigen remains undetermined. This same CDR3 is encoded by further DNA sequences in the sample.

CDR3 length: 14 residues. The ends lost 7 bases at V and 5 bases at J; junction bases unmatched: 6. Germline-derived CDR1 and CDR2 are MNHNS and SASEGT. The repertoire was sequenced with immunoSEQ multiplex PCR; TCRdb's copy has only in-frame clones and lacks some. The sample holds 850,000 to 1,200,000 clones, around 76% seen once. This clonotype was obtained from a young man in good health. This chain connects TRBV6-1 to TRBJ1-2, with 11 bases that match TRBD1. Sequencing was performed on memory CD4+ T cells sorted from blood. Subset given: CD45RA-negative fraction. The CDR3 region is CASTGTGGAYGYTF. In DNA, the CDR3 is TGTGCCAGCACTGGGACAGGGGGGGCTTATGGCTACACCTTC.